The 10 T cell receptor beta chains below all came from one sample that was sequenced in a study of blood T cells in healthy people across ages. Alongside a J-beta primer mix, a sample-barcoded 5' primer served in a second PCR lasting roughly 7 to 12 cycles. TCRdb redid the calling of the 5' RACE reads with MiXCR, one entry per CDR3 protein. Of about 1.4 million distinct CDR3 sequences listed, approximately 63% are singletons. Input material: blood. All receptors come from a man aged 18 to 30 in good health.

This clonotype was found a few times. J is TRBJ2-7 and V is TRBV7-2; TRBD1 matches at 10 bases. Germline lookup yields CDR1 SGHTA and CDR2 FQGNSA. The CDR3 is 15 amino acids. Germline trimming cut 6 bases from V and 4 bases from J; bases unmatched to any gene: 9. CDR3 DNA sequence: TGTGCCAGCAGTTCAGGGACAGGGGTTTGGTACGAGCAGTACTTC. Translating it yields CASSSGTGVWYEQYF.

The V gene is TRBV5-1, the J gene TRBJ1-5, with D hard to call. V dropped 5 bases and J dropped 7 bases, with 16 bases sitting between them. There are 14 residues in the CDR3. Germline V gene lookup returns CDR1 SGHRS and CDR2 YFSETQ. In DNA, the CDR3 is TGCGCCAGCAGTCCAGGCCCTTCGGCCCAGCCCCAGCATTTT. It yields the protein CASSPGPSAQPQHF.

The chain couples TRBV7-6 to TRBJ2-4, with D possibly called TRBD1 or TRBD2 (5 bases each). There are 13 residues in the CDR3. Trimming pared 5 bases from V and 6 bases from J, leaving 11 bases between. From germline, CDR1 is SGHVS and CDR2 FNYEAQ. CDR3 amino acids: CASSGGVPNIQYF. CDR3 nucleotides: TGTGCCAGCAGCGGGGGTGTTCCAAACATTCAGTACTTC. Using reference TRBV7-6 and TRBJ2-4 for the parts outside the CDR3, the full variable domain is GAGVSQSPRYKVTKRGQDVALRCDPISGHVSLYWYRQALGQGPEFLTYFNYEAQQDKSGLPNDRFSAERPEGSISTLTIQRTEQRDSAMYRCASSGGVPNIQYFGAGTRLSVL.

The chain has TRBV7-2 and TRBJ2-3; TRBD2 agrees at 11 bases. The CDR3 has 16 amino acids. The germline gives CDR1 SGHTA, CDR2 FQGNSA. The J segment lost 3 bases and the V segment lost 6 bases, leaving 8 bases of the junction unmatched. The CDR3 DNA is TGTGCCAGCAGTTCTCGACTAGCGGGAATAACAGATACGCAGTATTTT. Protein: CASSSRLAGITDTQYF.

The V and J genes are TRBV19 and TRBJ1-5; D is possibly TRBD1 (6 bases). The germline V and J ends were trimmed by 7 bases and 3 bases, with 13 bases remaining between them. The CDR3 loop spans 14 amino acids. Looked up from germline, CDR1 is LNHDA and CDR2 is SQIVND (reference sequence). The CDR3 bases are TGTGCCAGTAAGAAGGACAGCTTCAATCAGCCCCAGCATTTT. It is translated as CASKKDSFNQPQHF.

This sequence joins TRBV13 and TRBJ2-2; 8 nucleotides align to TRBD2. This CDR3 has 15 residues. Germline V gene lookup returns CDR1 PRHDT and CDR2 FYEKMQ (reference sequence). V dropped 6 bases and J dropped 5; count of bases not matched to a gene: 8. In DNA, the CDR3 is TGTGCCAGCAGAGGACGGGGGGGCCTAACCGGGGAGCTGTTTTTT. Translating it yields CASRGRGGLTGELFF.

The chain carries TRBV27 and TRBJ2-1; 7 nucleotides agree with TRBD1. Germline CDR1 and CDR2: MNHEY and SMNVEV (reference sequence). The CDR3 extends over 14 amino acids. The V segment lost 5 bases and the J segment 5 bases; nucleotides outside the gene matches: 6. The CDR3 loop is CASSVGGTNNEQFF. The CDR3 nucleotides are TGTGCCAGCAGTGTAGGGGGCACCAACAATGAGCAGTTCTTC.

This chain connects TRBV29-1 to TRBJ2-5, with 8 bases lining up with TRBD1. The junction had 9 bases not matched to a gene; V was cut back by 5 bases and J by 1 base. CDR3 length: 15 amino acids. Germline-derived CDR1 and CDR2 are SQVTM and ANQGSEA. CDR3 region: CSVRPGGRIQETQYF. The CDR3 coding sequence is TGCAGCGTTCGCCCAGGGGGCCGGATCCAAGAGACCCAGTACTTC.

The CDR3 coding sequence is TGTGCCAGCAGTACCGGACATAACTATGGCTACACCTTC. Its translation: CASSTGHNYGYTF. The chain carries TRBV5-6 and TRBJ1-2, with D possibly being TRBD1 (5 bases). CDR1 is SGHDT and CDR2 is YYEEEE in the germline V gene. The CDR3 runs 13 residues. The V and J ends lost 5 bases and 1 base respectively, with 9 bases between them.

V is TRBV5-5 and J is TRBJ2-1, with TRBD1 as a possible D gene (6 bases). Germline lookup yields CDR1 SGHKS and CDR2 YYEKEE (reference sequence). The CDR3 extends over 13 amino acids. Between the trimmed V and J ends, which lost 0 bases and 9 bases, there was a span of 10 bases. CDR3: CASSLGGHSEQFF. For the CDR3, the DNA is TGTGCCAGCAGCTTGGGGGGGCACAGTGAGCAGTTCTTC. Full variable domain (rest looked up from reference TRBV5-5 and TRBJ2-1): DAGVTQSPTHLIKTRGQQVTLRCSPISGHKSVSWYQQVLGQGPQFIFQYYEKEERGRGNFPDRFSARQFPNYSSELNVNALLLGDSALYLCASSLGGHSEQFFGPGTRLTVL.